This T cell receptor beta chain was sequenced in a study of beta chain features in type 1 diabetes. Study-level findings and limits: More deletions and fewer insertions at VDJ junctions were seen in type 1 diabetes patients. A potential influence of HLA type upon TCRB rearrangement remained unresolved herein. There was a moderate but significant shortening of TCRB CDR3s in all four CD4+ subsets of Type 1 diabetes patients.

Researchers reported sorting CD4+ naive, central memory, regulatory and stem cell-like memory cells via CD45RO/CCR7/CD25/CD127/CD95/CD27. CDR3 length equals 11 residues. Germline values: CDR1 SGHRS, CDR2 YFSETQ. V lost 5 bases, J lost 3 bases, and 5 bases lay in between. TCRB transcripts that were expressed got sequenced, as all of the isolated RNA had been reverse transcribed. Generated by immunoSEQ multiplex PCR, the TCRdb table keeps only in-frame clones and is missing some. The sample contains approximately 600,000 clones, roughly 12% of which appear only once. Notes on this clone: No antigen is known for it.

Sample: naive CD4+ T cells from blood. The gene calls are TRBV5-1 and TRBJ1-1; D gene ambiguous. The TCR sequence derives from a man aged 25 to 40 with type 1 diabetes. In DNA, the CDR3 is TGCGCCAGCAGTGGGGACACTGAAGCTTTCTTT. It specifies CASSGDTEAFF.